This T cell receptor (beta chain) was observed in a study of patients and donors after allogeneic stem cell transplantation. CDR1 is DFQATT, CDR2 SNEGSKA, per germline (reference sequence). The CDR3 comprises 14 residues, both ends counted. MiXCR was run by TCRdb on the RT-PCR reads, yielding one entry per CDR3 protein. The sample yields approximately 160,000 distinct CDR3 sequences, approximately 30% seen once. This clonotype was observed a handful of times. Because the CDR3's place on the DNA is in doubt, the DNA is left out and the CDR3 is given as listed by TCRdb. The TCR originated in a human donor who was either an allogeneic HSCT recipient or a stem cell or donor lymphocyte infusion donor (not recorded which). It is not recorded whose cells these are; they may come from a transplant donor. Sequences were obtained from blood, either unsorted or a sorted T cell fraction (not recorded which). The rearrangement links TRBV20-1 to TRBJ2-1; the DNA was not used to check the table's D call, TRBD2. CDR3 protein: CSSSGLAGYNEQFF.